This T cell receptor (beta chain) originates from a study of blood T cell repertoires in COVID-19. For the study at large: In each case, the material was cDNA or gDNA derived from T cells, B-cell-depleted T cells, or PBMCs.

The V and J ends lost 5 bases and 7 bases respectively, with 18 bases between them. CDR1 and CDR2 from the germline V gene are LNHDA and SQIVND (reference sequence). The CDR3 length is 15 residues. As processed by the authors: Estimation of nucleated cell counts was performed using reference gene primer amplification. Here immunoSEQ multiplex PCR was the method, and the copy in TCRdb shows in-frame clones only, minus some. From that table come the V and J calls and clone size; the DNA was used to work out D and trimming. The data hold over 200,000 clones, with around 89% observed a single time. The origin of this receptor is a man aged 60-69 years who had recovered from COVID-19. The sequenced material came from peripheral blood. This rearrangement joins TRBV19 to TRBJ1-5; a weak D match, TRBD1 (5 bases). The chain's CDR3 is CASSSQGLKGQPQHF. The CDR3 DNA reads as TGTGCCAGTAGTTCCCAAGGTCTTAAGGGGCAGCCCCAGCATTTT. The full variable domain, its missing parts supplied by reference TRBV19 and TRBJ1-5, is DGGITQSPKYLFRKEGQNVTLSCEQNLNHDAMYWYRQDPGQGLRLIYYSQIVNDFQKGDIAEGYSVSREKKESFPLTVTSAQKNPTAFYLCASSSQGLKGQPQHFGDGTRLSIL.